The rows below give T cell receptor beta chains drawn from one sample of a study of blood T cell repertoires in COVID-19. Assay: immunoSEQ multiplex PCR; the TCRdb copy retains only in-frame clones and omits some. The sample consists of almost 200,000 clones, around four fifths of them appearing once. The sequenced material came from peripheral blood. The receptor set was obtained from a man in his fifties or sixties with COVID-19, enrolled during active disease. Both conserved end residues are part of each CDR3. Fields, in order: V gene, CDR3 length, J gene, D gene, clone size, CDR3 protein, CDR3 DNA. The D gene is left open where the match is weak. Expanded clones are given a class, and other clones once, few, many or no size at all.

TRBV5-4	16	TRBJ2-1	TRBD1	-	CASSPFRGTGPREQFF	TGTGCCAGCAGCCCTTTCCGGGGGACAGGGCCCCGAGAGCAGTTCTTC
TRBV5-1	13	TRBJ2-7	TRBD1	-	CASRAGGAYEQYF	TGCGCCAGCAGGGCAGGGGGAGCCTACGAGCAGTACTTC
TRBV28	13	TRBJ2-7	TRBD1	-	CASSWDSRYEQYF	TGTGCCAGCAGTTGGGACAGCCGCTACGAGCAGTACTTC
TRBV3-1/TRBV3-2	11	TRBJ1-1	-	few	CASSSGGEAFF	TGTGCCAGCAGCTCCGGGGGTGAAGCTTTCTTT
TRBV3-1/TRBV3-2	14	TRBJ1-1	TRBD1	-	CASSWDRRNTEAFF	TGTGCCAGCAGTTGGGACAGGAGGAACACTGAAGCTTTCTTT
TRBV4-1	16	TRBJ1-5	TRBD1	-	CASSQGGQGGSQPQHF	TGCGCCAGCAGCCAAGGGGGACAGGGGGGGAGTCAGCCCCAGCATTTT
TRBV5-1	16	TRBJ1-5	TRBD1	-	CASSSNPTGSGQPQHF	TGCGCCAGCAGCTCCAATCCGACAGGGTCGGGTCAGCCCCAGCATTTT
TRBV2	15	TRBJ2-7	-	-	CASSEATGEVYEQYF	TGTGCCAGCAGTGAAGCCACAGGAGAAGTTTACGAGCAGTACTTC
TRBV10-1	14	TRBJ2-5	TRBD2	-	CASSQGGNQETQYF	TGCGCCAGCAGCCAGGGAGGGAACCAAGAGACCCAGTACTTC
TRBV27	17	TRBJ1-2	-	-	CASSLLGHPGSVRGYTF	TGTGCCAGCAGTTTGTTGGGTCATCCCGGGAGCGTACGGGGCTACACCTTC
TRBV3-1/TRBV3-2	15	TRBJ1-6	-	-	CASSQDWQSNSPLHF	TGTGCCAGCAGCCAAGATTGGCAGTCCAATTCACCCCTCCACTTT
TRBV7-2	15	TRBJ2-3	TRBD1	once	CASRTDRGSTDTQYF	TGTGCCAGCAGAACGGACAGGGGAAGCACAGATACGCAGTATTTT
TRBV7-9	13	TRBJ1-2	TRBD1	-	CASTQEGGSGYTF	TGTGCCAGCACCCAAGAAGGGGGCAGTGGCTACACCTTC
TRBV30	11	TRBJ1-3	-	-	CAWKGRNTIYF	TGTGCCTGGAAGGGGCGAAACACCATATATTTT
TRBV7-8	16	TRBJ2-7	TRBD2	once	CASSRLGTSGSYEQYF	TGTGCCAGCAGCCGCCTCGGGACTAGCGGGTCCTACGAGCAGTACTTC
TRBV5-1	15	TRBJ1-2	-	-	CASSLRPTVAGGYTF	TGCGCCAGCAGCTTGAGACCCACCGTCGCCGGGGGCTACACCTTC
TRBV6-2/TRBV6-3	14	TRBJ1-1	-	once	CASNPGLSSAEAFF	TGTGCCAGCAACCCGGGGCTCTCAAGCGCTGAAGCTTTCTTT
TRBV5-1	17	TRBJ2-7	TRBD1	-	CASSLAGTGARSYEQYF	TGCGCCAGCAGCTTGGCCGGGACAGGGGCTCGATCCTACGAGCAGTACTTC
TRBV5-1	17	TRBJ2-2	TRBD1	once	CASSLRGQIRNTGELFF	TGCGCCAGCAGCTTGAGGGGGCAGATTCGCAACACCGGGGAGCTGTTTTTT
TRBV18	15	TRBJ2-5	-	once	CASSPRQSPQETQYF	TGTGCCAGCTCACCCAGACAGAGCCCCCAAGAGACCCAGTACTTC
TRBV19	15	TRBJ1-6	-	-	CASTSGGGLNSPLHF	TGTGCCAGTACCTCGGGGGGGGGCCTGAATTCACCCCTCCACTTT
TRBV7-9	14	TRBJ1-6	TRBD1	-	CASSLDRGISPLHF	TGTGCCAGCAGCTTAGACAGGGGCATTTCACCCCTCCACTTT
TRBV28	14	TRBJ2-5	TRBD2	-	CASSWGRGSETQYF	TGTGCCAGCAGTTGGGGGAGGGGCTCAGAGACCCAGTACTTC
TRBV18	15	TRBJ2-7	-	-	CASSPPSSRRFEQYF	TGTGCCAGCTCACCACCGTCAAGCCGTCGTTTCGAGCAGTACTTC
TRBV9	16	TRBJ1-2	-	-	CASSVATGSGSYGYTF	TGTGCCAGCAGCGTAGCTACGGGGTCGGGTTCCTATGGCTACACCTTC
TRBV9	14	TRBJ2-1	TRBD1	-	CASGGGGQGWEQFF	TGTGCCAGCGGCGGAGGGGGACAGGGCTGGGAGCAGTTCTTC
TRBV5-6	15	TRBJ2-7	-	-	CASSRGLTGTYEQYF	TGTGCCAGCAGCCGGGGATTGACAGGAACCTACGAGCAGTACTTC
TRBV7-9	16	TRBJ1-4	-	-	CASSLALQVTNEKLFF	TGTGCCAGCAGCTTAGCGCTACAGGTTACTAATGAAAAACTGTTTTTT
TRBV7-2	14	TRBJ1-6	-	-	CASSLRTDNSPLHF	TGTGCCAGCAGCTTACGGACAGATAATTCACCCCTCCACTTT
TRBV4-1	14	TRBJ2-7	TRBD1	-	CASSQGVQGYEQYF	TGCGCCAGCAGCCAAGGGGTACAGGGGTACGAGCAGTACTTC
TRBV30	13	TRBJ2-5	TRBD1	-	CAWNTGVRETQYF	TGTGCCTGGAACACAGGGGTTAGGGAGACCCAGTACTTC
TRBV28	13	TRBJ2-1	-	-	CASSPQVHNEQFF	TGTGCCAGCAGTCCCCAGGTTCACAATGAGCAGTTCTTC
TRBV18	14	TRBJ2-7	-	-	CASSQYRVGYEQYF	TGTGCCAGCTCACAATACAGGGTGGGATACGAGCAGTACTTC
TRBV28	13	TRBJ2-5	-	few	CASRDYKRETQYF	TGTGCCAGCAGAGACTATAAGCGAGAGACCCAGTACTTC
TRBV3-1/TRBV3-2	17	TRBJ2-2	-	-	CASSQDLRAGGGGQLFF	TGTGCCAGCAGCCAAGATCTTCGCGCGGGCGGGGGCGGGCAGCTGTTTTTT
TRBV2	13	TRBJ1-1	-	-	CASSEGHNTEAFF	TGTGCCAGCAGTGAGGGGCATAACACTGAAGCTTTCTTT
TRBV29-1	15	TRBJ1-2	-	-	CSVEGPLTANYGYTF	TGCAGCGTTGAAGGACCCCTGACAGCTAACTATGGCTACACCTTC
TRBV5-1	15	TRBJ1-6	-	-	CASSLASGDNSPLHF	TGCGCCAGCAGCTTGGCGTCGGGGGATAATTCACCCCTCCACTTT
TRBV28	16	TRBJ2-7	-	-	CASSLDSSTASYEQYF	TGTGCCAGCAGTTTGGACTCAAGTACGGCGAGTTACGAGCAGTACTTC